This T cell receptor (beta chain) was sequenced for a study of T cells in pancreatic ductal adenocarcinoma. Measured with immunoSEQ multiplex PCR; TCRdb has only the in-frame clones, and not every one. Among 11,000 or so clones, approximately 90% were seen once, and the ten largest hold roughly 18%. Study-level results: Results skew toward the minority of patients with early-stage disease. Enrichment of CD45RO+ effector over naive T cells in tumors may bias clonality. Tumor samples had fewer productive templates and about 8-fold fewer unique clonotypes than blood. No significant tumor-blood clonality difference; means were about 0.11 and 0.072.

The V segment lost 3 bases and the J segment 1 base; nucleotides outside the gene matches: 4. The CDR3 sequence is 16 residues long. CDR1 and CDR2 (germline): LGHNA, YNFKEQ. In regard to this clone: Its cognate antigen is unknown.

The selected patients with pancreatic ductal adenocarcinoma had surgery but no neoadjuvant therapy. The chain uses TRBV4-2 and TRBJ1-5; 9 nucleotides align to TRBD1. Specimen: PBMCs. The receptor was isolated from a human donor with pancreatic ductal adenocarcinoma. CDR3 protein: CASSQVTGGSNQPQHF. As DNA, the CDR3 is TGTGCCAGCAGCCAGGTGACAGGGGGAAGCAATCAGCCCCAGCATTTT.